The 10 T cell receptor beta chains below come from one sample, sequenced in a study of breast tumors, draining lymph nodes, adjacent tissues. TCRdb ran MiXCR on the multiplex PCR reads and lists one entry per CDR3 protein. This sample has 85,000 to 130,000 distinct CDR3 sequences, with approximately 28% found just once. Samples came from axillary lymph nodes draining the breast cancer. Sequenced material: axillary lymph node tissue. These receptor sequences come from a female donor with breast cancer. Some clones in this sample may be carry-over from other donors' samples.

This clonotype was recorded at least ten times. The chain joins TRBV11-3 to TRBJ2-1, with 8 bases that match TRBD1. J was trimmed by 6 bases and V by 5 bases; bases with no gene match: 6. Germline V CDR1 and CDR2: SGHNT, YENEEA. The CDR3 is made up of 14 amino acids. CDR3 in amino acids: CASSATTGGNEQFF. In DNA form, the CDR3 reads TGTGCCAGCAGCGCGACTACAGGGGGCAATGAGCAGTTCTTC.

Points on this clonotype: The junction shows a germline mismatch at one end, possibly a read error. The rearrangement uses TRBV12-5 and TRBJ2-7; TRBD2 agrees at 7 bases. The CDR3 consists of 17 residues. Looked up from germline, CDR1 is LGHNT and CDR2 is FRNRAP. The DNA of the CDR3 is TGTGCTAGTGGTTTGAACCGGACTAGTGGGCTTCTTTACGAGCAGTGCTTC. Residues: CASGLNRTSGLLYEQCF.

The table lists this clonotype with a few counts. The chain uses TRBV6-1 and TRBJ2-1; TRBD1 agrees at 8 bases. The CDR3 contains 14 residues. CDR1 and CDR2 (germline): MNHNS, SASEGT. The J segment lost 4 bases and the V segment lost 5 bases, leaving 4 bases of the junction unmatched. CDR3 residues: CASSHRGDYNEQFF. CDR3 nucleotide sequence: TGTGCCAGCAGTCACAGGGGGGATTACAATGAGCAGTTCTTC.

V usage is TRBV20-1 and J usage is TRBJ2-3, with TRBD2 matching 8 bases. The CDR3 has 15 residues. Germline lookup yields CDR1 DFQATT and CDR2 SNEGSKA (reference sequence). The V and J ends lost 6 bases and 1 base, in that order; junction bases with no gene match: 9. CDR3 sequence reads: CSAPVSGRGTDTQYF. The DNA of the CDR3 is TGCAGTGCGCCCGTGAGCGGGAGAGGCACAGATACGCAGTATTTT.

This clonotype showed up many times. This sequence joins TRBV3-2 and TRBJ1-4. TRBV3-2 is classified as a pseudogene. The length of the CDR3 is 13 residues. CDR3 sequence: CASSRAEGEKLFF. The CDR3 nucleotides are TGTGCCAGCAGCCGGGCAGAAGGTGAAAAACTGTTTTTT.

This clonotype appeared many times. This chain connects TRBV5-5 to TRBJ2-2; 7 bases align to TRBD2. The CDR3 runs 15 residues. V was pared by 1 base and J by 4 bases, with 4 bases of the junction left unmatched. The germline V gene encodes CDR1 SGHKS and CDR2 YYEKEE (reference sequence). The CDR3 coding sequence is TGTGCCAGCAGCTTGCTAGGGGAGGGCACCGGGGAGCTGTTTTTT. Its protein product is CASSLLGEGTGELFF.

In this sample, this clonotype turned up many times. The V and J genes are TRBV20-1 and TRBJ2-4; D may match TRBD1 or TRBD2 (5 bases each). The CDR3 loop spans 15 amino acids. V was cut by 3 bases and J by 0 bases, with 12 bases left in between. From germline, CDR1 is DFQATT and CDR2 SNEGSKA (reference sequence). The CDR3 is CSASPGTLAKNIQYF. CDR3 DNA sequence: TGCAGTGCTAGTCCAGGGACCTTAGCCAAAAACATTCAGTACTTC.

This clonotype was detected ten times or more. The CDR3 loop reads CASSYGGSGANVLTF. The DNA of the CDR3 is TGTGCCAGCAGTTACGGAGGTTCTGGGGCCAACGTCCTGACTTTC. The chain couples TRBV6-2 or TRBV6-3 to TRBJ2-6, with D possibly being TRBD2 (5 bases). The CDR3 covers 15 residues. V was clipped by 2 bases and J by 1 base, with 6 bases between them. Per the germline V gene, CDR1 is MNHEY and CDR2 is SVGEGT.

This clonotype was seen ten or more times. V gene TRBV7-2 combines with J gene TRBJ1-4; TRBD1 aligns across 7 bases. V was pared by 3 bases and J by 8 bases, with 9 bases of the junction left unmatched. Germline CDR1 SGHTA, CDR2 FQGNSA. The CDR3 is made up of 15 amino acids. CDR3 protein: CASSFLQGWDEKLFF. The CDR3 bases are TGTGCCAGCAGCTTCCTACAGGGGTGGGACGAAAAACTGTTTTTT.

This clonotype was observed many times. V gene TRBV14 combines with J gene TRBJ2-3, with D possibly TRBD2 on 6 matching bases. Germline assignment: CDR1 SGHDN and CDR2 FVKESK. Trimming stripped 1 base from V and 1 base from J, with 15 bases between. This CDR3 is 17 amino acids long. CDR3 coding DNA: TGTGCCAGCAGCCAAGGGGGAGGCAGGGTCGGCACAGATACGCAGTATTTT. Protein sequence: CASSQGGGRVGTDTQYF.